This T cell receptor beta chain was recorded in a study of blood T cell repertoires in COVID-19. The age range of participants was 18 to 89 years, with residence in 20 to 25 US areas. The CDR3 is 16 amino acids. The germline gives CDR1 SGHTA, CDR2 FQGNSA. V shed 2 bases and J 8 bases; nucleotides not matched to a gene: 6. Method: immunoSEQ multiplex PCR; TCRdb's copy keeps in-frame clones and lacks some. The sample carries about 250,000 clones, roughly 89% recorded once. Sample: PBMCs or T cells enriched from blood (not recorded which). The rearrangement uses TRBV7-2 and TRBJ1-4; 12 positions match TRBD1. The clonotype was recovered from a woman in her twenties or thirties with acute COVID-19. As DNA, the CDR3 is TGTGCCAGCAGCTTATTCGGGACAGGGGGCGGAGAAAAACTGTTTTTT. Its protein product is CASSLFGTGGGEKLFF.